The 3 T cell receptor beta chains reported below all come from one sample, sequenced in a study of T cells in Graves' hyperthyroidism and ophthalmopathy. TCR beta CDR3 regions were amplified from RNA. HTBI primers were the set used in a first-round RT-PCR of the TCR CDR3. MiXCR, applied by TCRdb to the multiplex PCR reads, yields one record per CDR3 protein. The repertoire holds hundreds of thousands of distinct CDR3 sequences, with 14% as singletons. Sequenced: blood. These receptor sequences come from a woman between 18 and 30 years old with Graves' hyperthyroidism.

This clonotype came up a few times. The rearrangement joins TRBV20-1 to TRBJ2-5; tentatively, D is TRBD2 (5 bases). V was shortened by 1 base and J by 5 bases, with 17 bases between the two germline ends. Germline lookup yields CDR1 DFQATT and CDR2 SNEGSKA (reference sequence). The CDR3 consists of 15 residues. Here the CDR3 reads CSARVMGREWETQYF. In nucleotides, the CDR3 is TGCAGTGCTAGAGTCATGGGCCGGGAATGGGAGACCCAGTACTTC.

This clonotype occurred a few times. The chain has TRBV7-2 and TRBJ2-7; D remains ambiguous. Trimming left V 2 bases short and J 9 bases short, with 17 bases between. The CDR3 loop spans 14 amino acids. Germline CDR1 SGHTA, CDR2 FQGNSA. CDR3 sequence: CASSLISQPVGQYF. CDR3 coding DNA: TGTGCCAGCAGCTTAATTTCCCAGCCAGTAGGGCAGTACTTC.

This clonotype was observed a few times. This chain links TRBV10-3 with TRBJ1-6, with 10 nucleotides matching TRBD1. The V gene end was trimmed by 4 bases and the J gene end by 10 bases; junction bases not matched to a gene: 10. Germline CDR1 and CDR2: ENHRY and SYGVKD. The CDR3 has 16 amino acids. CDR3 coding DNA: TGTGCCATCAGTGCGTCTCCGGGACAGGGGAACTCACCCCTCCACTTT. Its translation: CAISASPGQGNSPLHF.